The 6 T cell receptor beta chains below were found in one sample sequenced in a study of breast tumors, draining lymph nodes, adjacent tissues. Each CDR3 protein gets one entry after TCRdb re-called the multiplex PCR reads with MiXCR. Among under 45,000 distinct CDR3 sequences listed, 35% to 40% were seen once. The sequencing input was breast tumor tissue. The receptors were gathered from a female donor with breast cancer. Some clones in this sample may be carry-over from other donors' samples.

This clonotype was counted once. CDR3 protein: CSARGVTGNGYTF. The CDR3 coding sequence is TGCAGTGCTAGAGGGGTCACAGGGAACGGCTACACCTTC. The rearrangement joins TRBV20-1 to TRBJ1-2, with D possibly being TRBD1 (6 bases). Trimming left V 1 base short and J 8 bases short, with 14 bases between. Germline V gene data show CDR1 as DFQATT and CDR2 as SNEGSKA (reference sequence). The length of the CDR3 is 13 residues.

V is TRBV29-1 and J is TRBJ1-1; D is unclear. V was shortened by 4 bases and J by 4 bases, with 16 bases between the two germline ends. Germline assignment: CDR1 SQVTM and CDR2 ANQGSEA. CDR3 size: 14 residues. In DNA form, the CDR3 reads TGCAGCGTTGGGAGGGAACTTCAGATCACTGAAGCTTTCTTT. Residues: CSVGRELQITEAFF.

Ten or more counts support this clonotype. The gene calls are TRBV7-9 and TRBJ2-5; the D is unclear. V was pared by 0 bases and J by 3 bases, with 8 bases between. CDR1 and CDR2 (germline): SEHNR, FQNEAQ (reference sequence). The CDR3 extends over 14 amino acids. The CDR3 DNA reads as TGTGCCAGCAGCTTAGCTATCGGAAAAGAGACCCAGTACTTC. Its translation: CASSLAIGKETQYF.

As regards this clonotype: Sequence at one end of the junction differs from germline and may be a read error. The chain has TRBV28 and TRBJ2-7; a weak D match, TRBD2 (6 bases). Germline assignment: CDR1 MDHEN and CDR2 SYDVKM. There are 14 residues in the CDR3. The CDR3: CASSSPGLSYVQYF. The CDR3 DNA is TGTGCCAGCAGTTCCCCGGGACTTTCCTACGTGCAGTACTTC. Full variable domain (remainder filled in from reference TRBV28 and TRBJ2-7): DVKVTQSSRYLVKRTGEKVFLECVQDMDHENMFWYRQDPGLGLRLIYFSYDVKMKEKGDIPEGYSVSREKKERFSLILESASTNQTSMYLCASSSPGLSYVQYFGPGTRLTVT.

This clonotype was found many times. The chain has TRBV9 and TRBJ1-2; no definite D call. V lost 0 bases, J lost 3 bases, and 6 bases lay in between. The germline V gene encodes CDR1 SGDLS and CDR2 YYNGEE. The CDR3 totals 13 residues. This chain's CDR3 is CASSVAEHYGYTF. CDR3 DNA: TGTGCCAGCAGCGTAGCTGAGCACTATGGCTACACCTTC.

This clonotype has ten or more counts. This sequence joins TRBV13 and TRBJ2-7, with D tentatively TRBD1 (6 bases). With 5 bases removed from V and 4 bases from J, the gap between germline ends came to 15 bases. Looked up from germline, CDR1 is PRHDT and CDR2 is FYEKMQ (reference sequence). The CDR3 is made up of 14 amino acids. CDR3 sequence (DNA): TGTGCCAGCAGCCCTCGGACAGCAAGGTACGAGCAGTACTTC. This translates into CASSPRTARYEQYF.